The T cell receptor beta chain under discussion was sequenced for a study of vaccination and CD4 T cells after COVID-19. Whole-study context: Stimulation of cells relied on overlapping spike peptides derived from SARS-CoV-2, HCoV-NL63, HCoV-OC43 and HCoV-229E. The study's findings and limits: There were relatively few convalescent patients studied, and there were no early post-infection timepoints.

Sequencing of the DNA from cultured CD4+ T cells was carried out with the Oncomine TCR Beta short-read assay. TCRdb analysed the PCR reads with MiXCR anew, one entry per CDR3 protein. The sample records 9,500 to 11,000 distinct CDR3 sequences, just over 70% being singletons. Regarding treatment: approximately 9-day PBMC culture with coronavirus spike peptide pools or control peptides (ViraFEST assay). ViraFEST used peptide pools to expand antigen-specific T cells and subsequently sequenced their TCRs. Negative selection isolated the CD4+ T cells once the cells had been cultured for 9 to 11 days. Points on this clonotype: What it binds is unknown.

The germline gives CDR1 MNHEY, CDR2 SVGAGI. This CDR3 spans 15 amino acids. V trimming: 2 bases; J trimming: 5 bases; junction bases outside the gene matches: 5. Sequenced: CD4+ T cells from blood, cultured in vitro. V is TRBV6-5 and J is TRBJ2-1; 8 bases align to TRBD1. The receptor's source is a human donor who had recovered from COVID-19. In DNA, the CDR3 is TGTGCCAGCAGTTACGGAGGGACAGGCAACAATGAGCAGTTCTTC. It encodes CASSYGGTGNNEQFF.